Included here is one TCR beta chain sequence, with context. Its cognate antigen is unknown. Isolated RNA was reverse transcribed in full, so expressed TCRB transcripts were sequenced. TCRdb's copy holds only in-frame clones and misses some; the assay was immunoSEQ multiplex PCR. The sample has about 180,000 clones, around 13% seen once; the top ten hold 0.62%. Based on CD45RO/CCR7/CD25/CD127/CD95/CD27, CD4+ regulatory, stem cell-like memory, naive and central memory cells were sorted. Germline V CDR1 and CDR2: LNHNV, YYDKDF (reference sequence). Trimming shortened V by 0 bases and J by 1 base, and 11 bases separated the two germline ends. This CDR3 region has 16 residues. The entry originates in a study of beta chain features in type 1 diabetes. As for the study in general: Age, gender, cell numbers and subset yield matched between patients and controls.

Study findings and constraints: Shorter templates might be favored by PCR, equally in patients and controls. Individuals with type 1 diabetes displayed fewer insertions and more deletions at VDJ junctions.

What was sequenced was central memory CD4+ T cells from blood. The gene calls are TRBV15 and TRBJ2-3, with a tentative D call TRBD1 (5 bases). This sequence originates from a woman younger than 30 in good health. CDR3 in DNA: TGTGCCACCAGCAGAGATAGTTCCAGGGGCACAGATACGCAGTATTTT. It codes for CATSRDSSRGTDTQYF. Looking up the rest from reference TRBV15 and TRBJ2-3 gives the full variable domain: DAMVIQNPRYQVTQFGKPVTLSCSQTLNHNVMYWYQQKSSQAPKLLFHYYDKDFNNEADTPDNFQSRRPNTSFCFLDIRSPGLGDTAMYLCATSRDSSRGTDTQYFGPGTRLTVL.